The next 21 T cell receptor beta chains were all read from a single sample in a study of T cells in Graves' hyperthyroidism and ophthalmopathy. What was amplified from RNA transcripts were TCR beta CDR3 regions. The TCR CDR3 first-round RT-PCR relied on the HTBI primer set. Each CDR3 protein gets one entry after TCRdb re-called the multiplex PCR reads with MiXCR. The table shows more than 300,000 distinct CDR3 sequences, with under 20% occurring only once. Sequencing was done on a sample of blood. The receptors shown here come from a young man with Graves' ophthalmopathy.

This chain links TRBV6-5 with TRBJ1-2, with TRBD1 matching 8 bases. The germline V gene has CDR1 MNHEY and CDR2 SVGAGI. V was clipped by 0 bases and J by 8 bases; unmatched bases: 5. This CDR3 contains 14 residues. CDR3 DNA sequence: TGTGCCAGCAGTTACTCGGACAGGGCAGGGGGCTACACCTTC. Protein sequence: CASSYSDRAGGYTF.

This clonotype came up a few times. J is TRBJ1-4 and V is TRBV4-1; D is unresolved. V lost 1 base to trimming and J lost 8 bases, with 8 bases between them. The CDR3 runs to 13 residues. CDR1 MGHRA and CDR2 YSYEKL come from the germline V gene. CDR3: CASSQVRREKLFF. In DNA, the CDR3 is TGCGCCAGCAGCCAAGTCCGCCGAGAAAAACTGTTTTTT.

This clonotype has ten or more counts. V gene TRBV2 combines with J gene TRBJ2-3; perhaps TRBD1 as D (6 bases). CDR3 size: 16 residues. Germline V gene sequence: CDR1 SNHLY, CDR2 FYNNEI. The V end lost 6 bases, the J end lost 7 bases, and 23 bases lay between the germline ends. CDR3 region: CASSAPGEKGANTQYF. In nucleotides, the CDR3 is TGTGCCAGCAGCGCCCCAGGGGAAAAAGGGGCGAATACGCAGTATTTT. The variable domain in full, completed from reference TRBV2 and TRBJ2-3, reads EPEVTQTPSHQVTQMGQEVILRCVPISNHLYFYWYRQILGQKVEFLVSFYNNEISEKSEIFDDQFSVERPDGSNFTLKIRSTKLEDSAMYFCASSAPGEKGANTQYFGPGTRLTVL.

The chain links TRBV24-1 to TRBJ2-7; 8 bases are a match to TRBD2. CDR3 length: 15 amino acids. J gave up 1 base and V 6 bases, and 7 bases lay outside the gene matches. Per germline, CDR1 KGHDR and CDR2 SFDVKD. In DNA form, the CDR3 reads TGTGCCACCAGTCCGGGGGGGCTTCTTTCCTACGAGCAGTACTTC. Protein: CATSPGGLLSYEQYF.

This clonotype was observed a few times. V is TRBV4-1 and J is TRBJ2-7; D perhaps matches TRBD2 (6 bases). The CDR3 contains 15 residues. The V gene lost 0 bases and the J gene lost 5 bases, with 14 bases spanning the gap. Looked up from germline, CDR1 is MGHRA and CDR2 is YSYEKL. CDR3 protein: CASSQEGLTWDEQYF. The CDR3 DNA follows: TGCGCCAGCAGCCAAGAGGGACTGACGTGGGACGAGCAGTACTTC.

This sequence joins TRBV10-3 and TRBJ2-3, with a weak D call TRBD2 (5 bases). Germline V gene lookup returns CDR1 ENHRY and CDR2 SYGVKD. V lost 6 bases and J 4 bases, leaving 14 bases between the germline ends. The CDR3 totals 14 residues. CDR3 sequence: CAIRRAFDADTQYF. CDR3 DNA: TGTGCCATCAGGCGGGCCTTTGACGCAGATACGCAGTATTTT.

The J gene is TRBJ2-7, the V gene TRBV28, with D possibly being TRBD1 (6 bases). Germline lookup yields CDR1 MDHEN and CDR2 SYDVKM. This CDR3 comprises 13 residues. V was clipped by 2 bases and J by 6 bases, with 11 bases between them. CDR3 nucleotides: TGTGCCAGCAGTTTAACTAGAGGGGGCGAGCAGTACTTC. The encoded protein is CASSLTRGGEQYF.

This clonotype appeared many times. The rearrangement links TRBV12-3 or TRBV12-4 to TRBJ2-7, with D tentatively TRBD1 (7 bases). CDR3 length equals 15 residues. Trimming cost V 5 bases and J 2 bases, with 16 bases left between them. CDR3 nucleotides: TGTGCCAGCAGTCCCGGAGGGGGCCGACCCTACGAGCAGTACTTC. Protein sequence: CASSPGGGRPYEQYF.

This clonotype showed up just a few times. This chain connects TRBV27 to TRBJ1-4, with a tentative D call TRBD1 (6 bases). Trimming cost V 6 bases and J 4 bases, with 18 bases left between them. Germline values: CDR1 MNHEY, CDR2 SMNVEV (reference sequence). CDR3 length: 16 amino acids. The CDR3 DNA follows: TGTGCCAGCAGCAAAGGGCGGGGGCTTAATAATGAAAAACTGTTTTTT. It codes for CASSKGRGLNNEKLFF.

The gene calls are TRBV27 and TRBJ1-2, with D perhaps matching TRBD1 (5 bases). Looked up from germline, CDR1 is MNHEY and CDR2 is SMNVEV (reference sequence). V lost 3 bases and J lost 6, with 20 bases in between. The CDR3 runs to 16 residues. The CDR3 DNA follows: TGTGCCAGCAGTTTGACAAGGGACCGCTTTCTAGATGGCTACACCTTC. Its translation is CASSLTRDRFLDGYTF.

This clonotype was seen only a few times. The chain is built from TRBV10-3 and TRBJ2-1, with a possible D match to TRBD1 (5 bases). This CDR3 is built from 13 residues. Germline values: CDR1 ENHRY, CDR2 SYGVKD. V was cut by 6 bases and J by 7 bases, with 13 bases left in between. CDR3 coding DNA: TGTGCCATCAGAACGGGCCCAGGGAATGAGCAGTTCTTC. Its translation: CAIRTGPGNEQFF.

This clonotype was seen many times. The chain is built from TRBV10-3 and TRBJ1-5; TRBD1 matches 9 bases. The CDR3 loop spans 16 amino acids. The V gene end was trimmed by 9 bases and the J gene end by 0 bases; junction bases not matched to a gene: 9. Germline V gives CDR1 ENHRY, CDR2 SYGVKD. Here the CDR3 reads CAIPGQGRYSNQPQHF. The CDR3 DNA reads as TGTGCCATTCCCGGACAGGGGAGGTATAGCAATCAGCCCCAGCATTTT.

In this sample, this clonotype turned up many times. DNA for the CDR3: TGTGCCAGCAGTTCGGACAGGGAGTCCTACGAGCAGTACTTC. Translated: CASSSDRESYEQYF. The V and J genes are TRBV12-3 or TRBV12-4 and TRBJ2-7, with 8 nucleotides matching TRBD1. V shed 4 bases, J shed 1 base, and the junction held 3 bases outside the gene matches. The CDR3 has 14 amino acids.

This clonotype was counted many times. The CDR3 DNA reads TGTGCCAGCAGCTCCCCCCTCGGGACAGGGGCGGGTGGTCAGCCCCAGCATTTT. This translates into CASSSPLGTGAGGQPQHF. The chain combines TRBV9 with TRBJ1-5; 10 bases match TRBD1. V was clipped by 4 bases and J by 6 bases; unmatched bases: 16. CDR1 is SGDLS and CDR2 is YYNGEE in the germline V gene. This CDR3 has 18 residues.

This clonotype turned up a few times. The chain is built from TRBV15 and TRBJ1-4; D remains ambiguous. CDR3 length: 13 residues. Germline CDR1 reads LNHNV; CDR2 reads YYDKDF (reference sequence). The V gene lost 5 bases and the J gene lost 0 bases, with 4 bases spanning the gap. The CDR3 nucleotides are TGTGCCACCAGCGCTGCAACTAATGAAAAACTGTTTTTT. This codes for CATSAATNEKLFF.

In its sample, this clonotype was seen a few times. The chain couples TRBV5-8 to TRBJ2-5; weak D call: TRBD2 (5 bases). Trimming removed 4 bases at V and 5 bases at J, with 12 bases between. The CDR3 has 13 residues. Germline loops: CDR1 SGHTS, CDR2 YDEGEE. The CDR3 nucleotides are TGTGCCAGCAGCGTAGACCAGCGGGAGACCCAGTACTTC. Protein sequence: CASSVDQRETQYF.

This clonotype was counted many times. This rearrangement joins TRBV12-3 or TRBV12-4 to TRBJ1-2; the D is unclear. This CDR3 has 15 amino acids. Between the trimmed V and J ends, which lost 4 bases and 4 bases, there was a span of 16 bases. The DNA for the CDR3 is TGTGCCAGCAGTTCGGACGGCCGAGGGAGCTATGGCTACACCTTC. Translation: CASSSDGRGSYGYTF.

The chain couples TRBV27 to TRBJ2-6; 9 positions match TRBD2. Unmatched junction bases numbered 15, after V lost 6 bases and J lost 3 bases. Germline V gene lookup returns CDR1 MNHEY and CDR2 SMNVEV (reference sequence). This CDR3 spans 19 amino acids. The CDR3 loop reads CASSHGGGGVGRGANVLTF. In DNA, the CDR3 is TGTGCCAGCAGCCACGGCGGGGGGGGGGTAGGGCGTGGGGCCAACGTCCTGACTTTC.

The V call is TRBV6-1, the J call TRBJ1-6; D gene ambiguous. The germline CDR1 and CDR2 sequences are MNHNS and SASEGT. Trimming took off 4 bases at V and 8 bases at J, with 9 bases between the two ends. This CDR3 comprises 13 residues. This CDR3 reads CASSVSTDSPLHF. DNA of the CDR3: TGTGCCAGCAGTGTCTCCACGGATTCACCCCTCCACTTT.

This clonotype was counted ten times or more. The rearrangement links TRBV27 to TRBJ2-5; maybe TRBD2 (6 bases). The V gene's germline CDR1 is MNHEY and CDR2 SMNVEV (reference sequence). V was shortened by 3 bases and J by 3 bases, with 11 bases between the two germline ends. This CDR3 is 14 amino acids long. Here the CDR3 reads CASSFARGKETQYF. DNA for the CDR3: TGTGCCAGCAGTTTCGCGCGGGGAAAAGAGACCCAGTACTTC.

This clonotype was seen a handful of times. The chain's CDR3 is CASSDSNSGELFF. In DNA, the CDR3 is TGTGCCAGCAGTGACTCGAATTCCGGGGAGCTGTTTTTT. This rearrangement joins TRBV6-4 to TRBJ2-2; D not certain. In germline, CDR1 is MRHNA, CDR2 SNTAGT. Between the trimmed V and J ends, which lost 0 bases and 6 bases, there was a span of 5 bases. The CDR3 sequence is 13 residues long.